The T cell receptor beta chain under discussion was sequenced for a study of OX40 agonist ivuxolimab in advanced cancers. With V trimmed by 4 bases and J by 6 bases, 17 bases remained unmatched. The CDR3 is made up of 19 amino acids. CDR1 and CDR2 (germline): SGHTA, FQGNSA. With regard to this clone: Its antigen is currently unknown.

This table comes from immunoSEQ multiplex PCR, and its TCRdb copy is limited to in-frame clones, with some not included. The table lists roughly 95,000 clones, just over 85% of them singletons, with about 2% in the top ten. Study-level results: Researchers report that CD8+ T cells had, on average, more expanded clones than CD4+.

J is TRBJ2-2 and V is TRBV7-2; TRBD2 agrees at 10 bases. The receptor was derived from an adult with an advanced solid tumor such as melanoma, head and neck, liver or kidney cancer. This material consisted of CD4+ or CD8+ T cells sorted from blood, taken in a trial of the OX40 agonist ivuxolimab. The CDR3 region has the DNA TGTGCCAGCAGCTCCAGGGGTTGGTGGGGGCTAGCGGGAGCCGGGGAGCTGTTTTTT. This translates into CASSSRGWWGLAGAGELFF.